This TCR beta chain was recorded in a study of shared T cell receptors in the human thymus. Only in-frame clones appear in the TCRdb table, and some are missing; sequencing was by immunoSEQ multiplex PCR. The sample carries more than 550,000 clones, approximately 85% recorded once. V was trimmed by 3 bases and J by 3 bases, leaving 24 bases between them. CDR3 length: 19 residues. Germline V lookup: CDR1 MGHRA, CDR2 YSYEKL. These data are also associated with another study on human thymus T cells. That investigation notes: Obtained as resections during corrective heart surgery, the thymus tissue was then studied. Thymic and blood repertoires appeared to display a bias in their usage of V and J genes.

The chain has TRBV4-1 and TRBJ2-4; tentative D call: TRBD2 (5 bases). Sequenced sample: thymocytes. The receptor comes from a girl younger than two with a congenital heart defect. The CDR3 loop reads CASSQDWDTLGFNKNIQYF. The CDR3 nucleotides are TGCGCCAGCAGCCAGGACTGGGATACTCTAGGGTTCAACAAAAACATTCAGTACTTC.